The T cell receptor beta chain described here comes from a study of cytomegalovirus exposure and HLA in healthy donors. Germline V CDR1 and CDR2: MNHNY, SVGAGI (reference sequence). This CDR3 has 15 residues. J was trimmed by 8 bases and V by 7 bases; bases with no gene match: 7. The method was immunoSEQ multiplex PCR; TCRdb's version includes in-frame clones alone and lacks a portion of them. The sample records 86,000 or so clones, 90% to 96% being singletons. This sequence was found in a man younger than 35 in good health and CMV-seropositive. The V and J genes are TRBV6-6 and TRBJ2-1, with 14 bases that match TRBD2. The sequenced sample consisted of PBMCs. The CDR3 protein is CASIRLAGGQDEQFF. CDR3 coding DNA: TGTGCCAGCATCCGACTAGCGGGAGGGCAGGATGAGCAGTTCTTC.